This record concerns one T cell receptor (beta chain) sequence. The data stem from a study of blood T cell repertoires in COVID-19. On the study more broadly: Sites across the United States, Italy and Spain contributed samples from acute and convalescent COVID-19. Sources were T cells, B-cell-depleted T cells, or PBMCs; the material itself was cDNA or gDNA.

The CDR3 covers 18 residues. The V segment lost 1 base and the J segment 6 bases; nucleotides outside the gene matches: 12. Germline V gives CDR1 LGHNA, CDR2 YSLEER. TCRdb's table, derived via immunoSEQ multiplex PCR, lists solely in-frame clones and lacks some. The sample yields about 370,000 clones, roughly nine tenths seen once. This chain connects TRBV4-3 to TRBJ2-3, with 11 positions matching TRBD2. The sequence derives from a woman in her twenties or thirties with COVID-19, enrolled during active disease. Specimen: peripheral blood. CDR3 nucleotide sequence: TGCGCCAGCAGCCAAGGGTTCGGTAGCGGGAGGGCAGAGGATACGCAGTATTTT. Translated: CASSQGFGSGRAEDTQYF.